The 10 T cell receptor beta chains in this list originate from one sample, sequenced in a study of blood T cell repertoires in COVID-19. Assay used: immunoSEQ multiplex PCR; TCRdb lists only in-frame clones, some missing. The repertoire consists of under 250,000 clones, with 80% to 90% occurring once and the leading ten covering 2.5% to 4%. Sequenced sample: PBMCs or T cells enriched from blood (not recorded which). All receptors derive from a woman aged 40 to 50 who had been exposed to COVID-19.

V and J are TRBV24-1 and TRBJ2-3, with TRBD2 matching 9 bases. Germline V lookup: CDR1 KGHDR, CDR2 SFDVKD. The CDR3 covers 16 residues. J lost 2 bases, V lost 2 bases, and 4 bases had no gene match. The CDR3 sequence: CATSDSGLALTDTQYF. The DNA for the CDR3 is TGTGCCACCAGTGATTCGGGACTAGCTCTCACAGATACGCAGTATTTT.

The DNA of the CDR3 is TGTGCCAGCAGTTTATCGAATCTCCGGGGCTACACCTTC. This translates into CASSLSNLRGYTF. This chain connects TRBV27 to TRBJ1-2; no definite D call. CDR1 MNHEY and CDR2 SMNVEV come from the germline V gene (reference sequence). The CDR3 is 13 residues long. Trimming pared 0 bases from V and 8 bases from J, leaving 10 bases between.

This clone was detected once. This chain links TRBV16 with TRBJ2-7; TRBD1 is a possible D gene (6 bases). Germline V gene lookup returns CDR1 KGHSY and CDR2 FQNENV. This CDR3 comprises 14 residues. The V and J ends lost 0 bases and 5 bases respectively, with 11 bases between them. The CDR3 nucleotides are TGTGCCAGCAGCCAATCTACAGGGCTAAACGAGCAGTACTTC. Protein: CASSQSTGLNEQYF.

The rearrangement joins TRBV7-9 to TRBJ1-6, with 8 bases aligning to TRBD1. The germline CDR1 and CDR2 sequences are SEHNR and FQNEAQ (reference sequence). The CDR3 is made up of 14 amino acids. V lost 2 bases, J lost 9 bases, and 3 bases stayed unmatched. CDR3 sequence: CASSLQGATSPLHF. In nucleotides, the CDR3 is TGTGCCAGCAGCTTACAGGGGGCTACTTCACCCCTCCACTTT.

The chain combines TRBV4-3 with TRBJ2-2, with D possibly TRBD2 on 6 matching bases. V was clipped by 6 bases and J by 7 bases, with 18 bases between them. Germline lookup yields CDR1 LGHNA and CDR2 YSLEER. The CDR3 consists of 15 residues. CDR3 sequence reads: CASRNSVGGSGELFF. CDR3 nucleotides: TGCGCCAGCAGAAACTCGGTGGGAGGTAGCGGGGAGCTGTTTTTT.

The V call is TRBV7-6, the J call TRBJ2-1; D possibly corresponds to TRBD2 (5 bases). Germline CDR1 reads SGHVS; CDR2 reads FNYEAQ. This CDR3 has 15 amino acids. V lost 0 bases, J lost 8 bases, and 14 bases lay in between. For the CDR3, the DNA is TGTGCCAGCAGCTTAGCGCGGGTAAAAGGAGATGAGCAGTTCTTC. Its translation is CASSLARVKGDEQFF.

The CDR3 nucleotides are TGCGCCAACTGCGGGCCTCTCGAGCAGTACGTC. Its protein product is CANCGPLEQYV. The chain is built from TRBV23-1 and TRBJ2-7; possible D gene TRBD2, 5 bases. TRBV23-1 is noted as an ORF with a role that remains uncertain. The CDR3 extends over 11 amino acids. Trimming took off 10 bases at V and 6 bases at J, with 13 bases between the two ends.

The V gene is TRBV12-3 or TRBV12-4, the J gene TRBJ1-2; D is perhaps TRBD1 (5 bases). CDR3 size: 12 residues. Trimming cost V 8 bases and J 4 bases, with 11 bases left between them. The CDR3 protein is CASGQTVYGYTF. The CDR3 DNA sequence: TGTGCCAGCGGCCAGACAGTCTATGGCTACACCTTC.

The CDR3 spells CSASLSRGGDGYTF. The CDR3 coding sequence is TGCAGTGCTAGTCTTAGTCGGGGAGGAGATGGCTACACCTTC. The rearrangement links TRBV20-1 to TRBJ1-2; D is uncertain. Deletions cut 3 bases from V and 6 bases from J, with 17 bases between. There are 14 residues in the CDR3. Per the germline V gene, CDR1 is DFQATT and CDR2 is SNEGSKA (reference sequence).

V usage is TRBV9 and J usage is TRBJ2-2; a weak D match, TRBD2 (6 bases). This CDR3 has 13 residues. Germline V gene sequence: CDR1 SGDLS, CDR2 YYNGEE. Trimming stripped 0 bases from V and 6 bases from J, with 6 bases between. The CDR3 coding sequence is TGTGCCAGCAGCGTAGGGGGGGCCGGGGAGCTGTTTTTT. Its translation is CASSVGGAGELFF.